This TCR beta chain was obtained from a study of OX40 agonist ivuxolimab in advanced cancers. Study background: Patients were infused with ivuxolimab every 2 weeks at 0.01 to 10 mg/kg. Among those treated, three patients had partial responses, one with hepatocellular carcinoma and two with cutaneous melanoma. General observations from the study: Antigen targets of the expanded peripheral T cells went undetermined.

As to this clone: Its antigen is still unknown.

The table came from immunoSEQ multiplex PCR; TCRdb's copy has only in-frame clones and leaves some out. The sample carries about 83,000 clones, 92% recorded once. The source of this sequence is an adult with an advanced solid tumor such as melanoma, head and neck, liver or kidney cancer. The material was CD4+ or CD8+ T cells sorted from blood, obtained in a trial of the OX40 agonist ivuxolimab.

CDR3 protein: CASSPSWCYEQYF. The CDR3 DNA reads as TGCGCCAGCAGCCCCAGCTGGTGCTACGAGCAGTACTTC. The rearrangement links TRBV4-1 to TRBJ2-7; D is unresolved. This CDR3 has 13 residues. From germline, CDR1 is MGHRA and CDR2 YSYEKL. V was clipped by 4 bases and J by 3 bases, with 10 bases between them.